This T cell receptor (beta chain) was sequenced in a study of chemoradiotherapy in HPV16-positive cancers. Worth noting for this clone: The antigen is unknown.

Assay used: immunoSEQ multiplex PCR; TCRdb lists only in-frame clones, some missing. In the table there are 7,000 or so clones, approximately 79% of which are singletons. Study-wide points: During treatment, candidate HPV-specific clones and E7-related motifs expanded in tumor.

Sample collection occurred from a patient who underwent chemoradiotherapy. This clonotype was obtained from a human donor with HPV-associated anogenital cancer.

The CDR3 loop reads CASSKAGRTGELFF. In DNA, the CDR3 is TGTGCCAGTAGTAAGGCAGGGCGGACCGGGGAGCTGTTTTTT. V is TRBV19 and J is TRBJ2-2; D may be TRBD1 (5 bases). Germline V CDR1 and CDR2: LNHDA, SQIVND (reference sequence). Trimming took 4 bases from V and 5 from J, leaving 11 bases between them. CDR3 size: 14 residues.